Sequencing of this TCR beta chain was carried out in a study of T cell responses to AZD1222 COVID-19 vaccine. This table comes from immunoSEQ multiplex PCR, and its TCRdb copy is limited to in-frame clones, with some not included. This sample has 150,000 to 200,000 clones; 88% occur once, and the top ten carry approximately 10%. The CDR3 is 13 residues long. Germline CDR1 is MDHEN and CDR2 is SYDVKM. V dropped 6 bases and J dropped 4 bases, with 11 bases sitting between them. J is TRBJ2-3 and V is TRBV28, with unresolved D. This TCR was sampled from an adult who received the AZD1222 COVID-19 vaccine. The starting material was peripheral blood, obtained 28 days after the second AZD1222 dose. CDR3 coding DNA: TGTGCCAGCAGCCCCTCTAACCCAGATACGCAGTATTTT. Translated: CASSPSNPDTQYF.